The T cell receptor beta chain under discussion was sequenced for a study of CD8+ T cells in alopecia areata. The CDR3 has 15 amino acids. V was trimmed by 4 bases and J by 0 bases, leaving 10 bases between them. Germline values: CDR1 SEHNR, CDR2 FQNEAQ (reference sequence). This clone showed up just a few times. The target antigen is unknown. Findings and limits, study-wide: Scalp specimens additionally yield sequences from normal skin's resident alphabeta T cells.

Reverse transcribed after extraction, RNA yielded cDNA as the sequencing template. Assay used: immunoSEQ multiplex PCR; TCRdb lists only in-frame clones, some missing. This table holds 150,000 or so clones, around 47% found once. The J gene is TRBJ1-3, the V gene TRBV7-9; no firm D call. This TCR came from a human donor with alopecia areata. Source material: CD4+ T cells sorted from blood. This CDR3 reads CASSSFRGSGNTIYF. The CDR3 coding sequence is TGTGCCAGCAGCTCCTTTCGGGGCTCTGGAAACACCATATATTTT.